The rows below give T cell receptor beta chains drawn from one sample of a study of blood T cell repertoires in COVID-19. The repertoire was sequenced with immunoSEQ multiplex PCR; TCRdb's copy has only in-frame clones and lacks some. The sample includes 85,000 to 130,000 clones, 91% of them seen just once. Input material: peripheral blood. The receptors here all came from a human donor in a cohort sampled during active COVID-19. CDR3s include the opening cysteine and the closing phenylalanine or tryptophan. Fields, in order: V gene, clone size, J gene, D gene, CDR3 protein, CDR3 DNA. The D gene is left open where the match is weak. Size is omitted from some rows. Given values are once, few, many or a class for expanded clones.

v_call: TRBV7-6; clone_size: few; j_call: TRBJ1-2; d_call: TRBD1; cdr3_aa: CASSLEAGGYDGYTF; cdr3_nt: TGTGCCAGCAGCTTAGAGGCAGGGGGCTATGATGGCTACACCTTC
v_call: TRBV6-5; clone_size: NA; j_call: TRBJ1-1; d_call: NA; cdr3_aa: CASSYSGLGTEAFF; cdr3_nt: TGTGCCAGCAGTTACTCGGGGCTCGGCACTGAAGCTTTCTTT
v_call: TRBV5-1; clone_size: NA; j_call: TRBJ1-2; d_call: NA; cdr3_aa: CASSFAVSGDGYTF; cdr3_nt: TGCGCCAGCAGCTTTGCTGTGTCAGGGGACGGCTACACCTTC
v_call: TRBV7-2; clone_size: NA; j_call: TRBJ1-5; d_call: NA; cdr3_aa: CASSSWTGSNQPQHF; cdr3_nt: TGTGCCAGCAGCTCCTGGACGGGAAGCAATCAGCCCCAGCATTTT
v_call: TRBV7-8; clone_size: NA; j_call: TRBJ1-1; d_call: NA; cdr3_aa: CASSLGLAGLNTEAFF; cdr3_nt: TGTGCCAGCAGCTTAGGTCTGGCAGGGCTGAACACTGAAGCTTTCTTT
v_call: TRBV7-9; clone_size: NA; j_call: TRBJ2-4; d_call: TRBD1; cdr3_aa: CASSSTSTGRGFGKNIQYF; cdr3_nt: TGTGCCAGCAGCTCGACCTCGACAGGGAGAGGGTTCGGCAAAAACATTCAGTACTTC
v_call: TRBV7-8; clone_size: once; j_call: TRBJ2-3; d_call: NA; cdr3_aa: CASSYLALSTDTQYF; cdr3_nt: TGTGCCAGCAGCTACCTAGCTCTGAGCACAGATACGCAGTATTTT
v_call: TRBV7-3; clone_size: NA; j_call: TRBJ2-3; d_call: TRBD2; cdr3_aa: CASSLQLQAGGFTDTQYF; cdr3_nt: TGTGCCAGCAGCCTACAGCTTCAAGCGGGGGGATTCACAGATACGCAGTATTTT
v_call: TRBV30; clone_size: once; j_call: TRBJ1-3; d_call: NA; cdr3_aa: CAVGTAFLSGNTIYF; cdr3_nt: TGTGCTGTAGGGACTGCTTTCCTCTCTGGAAACACCATATATTTT
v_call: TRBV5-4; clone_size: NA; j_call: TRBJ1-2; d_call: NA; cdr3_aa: CASRTEGDFYGYTF; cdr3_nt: TGTGCCAGCAGGACCGAGGGGGATTTCTATGGCTACACCTTC
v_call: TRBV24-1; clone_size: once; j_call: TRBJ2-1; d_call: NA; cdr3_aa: CATSADGSSYNEQFF; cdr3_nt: TGTGCCACCAGTGCGGACGGGAGCTCCTACAATGAGCAGTTCTTC
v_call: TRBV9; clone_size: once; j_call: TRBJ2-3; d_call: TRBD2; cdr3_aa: CASNIAGGQADTQYF; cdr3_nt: TGTGCCAGCAACATAGCGGGGGGGCAGGCAGATACGCAGTATTTT
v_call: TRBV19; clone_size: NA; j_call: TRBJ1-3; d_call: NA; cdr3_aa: CASSLSRFSGNTIYF; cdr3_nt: TGTGCCAGTAGCCTGTCCCGGTTCTCTGGAAACACCATATATTTT
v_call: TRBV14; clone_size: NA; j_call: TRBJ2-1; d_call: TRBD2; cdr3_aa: CASSQTSGGNEQFF; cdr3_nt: TGTGCCAGCAGCCAGACTAGCGGGGGGAATGAGCAGTTCTTC
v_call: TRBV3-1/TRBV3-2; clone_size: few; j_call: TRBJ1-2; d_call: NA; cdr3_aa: CASSHDRYYGYTF; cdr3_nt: TGTGCCAGCAGCCATGACAGGTACTATGGCTACACCTTC
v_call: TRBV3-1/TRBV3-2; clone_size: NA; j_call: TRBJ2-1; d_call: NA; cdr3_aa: CASSQVEREQFF; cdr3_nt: TGTGCCAGCAGCCAGGTCGAGAGGGAGCAGTTCTTC
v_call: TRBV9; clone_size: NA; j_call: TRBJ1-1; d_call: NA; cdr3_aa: CASSSPGVQNTEAFF; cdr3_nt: TGTGCCAGCTCCTCACCGGGGGTCCAGAACACTGAAGCTTTCTTT
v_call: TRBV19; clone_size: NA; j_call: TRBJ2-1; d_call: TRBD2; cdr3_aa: CASSITGLAGASYNEQFF; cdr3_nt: TGTGCCAGTAGTATTACTGGACTAGCGGGAGCCAGCTACAATGAGCAGTTCTTC
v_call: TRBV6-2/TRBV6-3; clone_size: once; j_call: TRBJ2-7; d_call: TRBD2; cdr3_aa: CASSSLRTSGVYEQYF; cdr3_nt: TGTGCCAGCAGTTCACTCCGGACTAGCGGGGTATACGAGCAGTACTTC
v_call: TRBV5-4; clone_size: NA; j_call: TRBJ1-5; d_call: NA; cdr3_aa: CASSPGGGVNQPQHF; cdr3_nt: TGTGCCAGCAGCCCGGGAGGCGGCGTCAATCAGCCCCAGCATTTT
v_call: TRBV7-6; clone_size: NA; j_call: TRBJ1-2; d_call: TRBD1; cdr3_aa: CASSTGQGTYNYGYTF; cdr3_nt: TGTGCCAGCAGTACCGGACAGGGGACATATAACTATGGCTACACCTTC
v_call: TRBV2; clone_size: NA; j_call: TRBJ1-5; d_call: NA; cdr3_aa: CASRERDTKFYSNQPQHF; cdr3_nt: TGTGCCAGCAGGGAACGGGACACCAAGTTCTATAGCAATCAGCCCCAGCATTTT
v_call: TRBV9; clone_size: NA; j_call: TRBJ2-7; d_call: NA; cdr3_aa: CASSVVAATYEQYF; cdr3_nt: TGTGCCAGCAGCGTAGTAGCGGCGACCTACGAGCAGTACTTC
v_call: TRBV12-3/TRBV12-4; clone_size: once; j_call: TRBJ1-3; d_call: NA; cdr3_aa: CASKFSGGDTIYF; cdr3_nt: TGTGCCAGCAAGTTTTCCGGGGGGGACACCATATATTTT
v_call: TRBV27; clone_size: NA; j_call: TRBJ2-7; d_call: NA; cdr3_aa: CASSLSLFSYEQYF; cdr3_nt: TGTGCCAGCAGCCTATCTCTGTTCTCCTACGAGCAGTACTTC
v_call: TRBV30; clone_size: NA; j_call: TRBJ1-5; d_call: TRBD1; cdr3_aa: CAWSVGTGIQPQHF; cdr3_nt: TGTGCCTGGAGTGTAGGGACAGGGATACAGCCCCAGCATTTT
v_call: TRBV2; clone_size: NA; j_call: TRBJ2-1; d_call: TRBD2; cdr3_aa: CASSAPGGGTNEQFF; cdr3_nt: TGTGCCAGCAGTGCCCCCGGGGGGGGTACAAATGAGCAGTTCTTC
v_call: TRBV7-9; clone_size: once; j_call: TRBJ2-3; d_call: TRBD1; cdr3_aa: CASSRQGAGDTQYF; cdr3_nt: TGTGCCAGCAGCAGACAGGGGGCTGGGGATACGCAGTATTTT
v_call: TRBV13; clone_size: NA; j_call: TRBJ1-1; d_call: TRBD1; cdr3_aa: CASSGWDRENTEAFF; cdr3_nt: TGTGCCAGCAGCGGCTGGGACAGAGAGAACACTGAAGCTTTCTTT
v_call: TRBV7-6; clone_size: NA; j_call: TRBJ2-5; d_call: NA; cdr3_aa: CASSPVITELYQETQYF; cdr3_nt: TGTGCCAGCAGCCCCGTCATAACAGAACTCTACCAAGAGACCCAGTACTTC
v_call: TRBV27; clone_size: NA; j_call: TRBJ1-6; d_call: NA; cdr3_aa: CASSLSGLPLHF; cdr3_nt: TGTGCCAGCAGTTTATCGGGCTTACCCCTCCACTTT
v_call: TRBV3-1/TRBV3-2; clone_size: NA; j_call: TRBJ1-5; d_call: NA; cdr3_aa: CASSSGPDQPQHF; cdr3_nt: TGTGCCAGCAGTTCAGGGCCCGATCAGCCCCAGCATTTT
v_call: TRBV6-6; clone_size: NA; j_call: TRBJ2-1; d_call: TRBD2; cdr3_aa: CASSRLASGVYNEQFF; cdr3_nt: TGTGCCAGCAGTCGCCTGGCTAGCGGGGTATACAATGAGCAGTTCTTC
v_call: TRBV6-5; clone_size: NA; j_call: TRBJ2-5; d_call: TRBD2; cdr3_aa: CASRDSGRAWETQYF; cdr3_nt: TGTGCCAGCAGGGATAGCGGGAGGGCCTGGGAGACCCAGTACTTC
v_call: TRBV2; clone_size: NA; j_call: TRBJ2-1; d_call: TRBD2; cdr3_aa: CASSLGTSGRGEQFF; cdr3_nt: TGTGCCAGCAGCCTCGGGACTAGCGGGAGGGGTGAGCAGTTCTTC
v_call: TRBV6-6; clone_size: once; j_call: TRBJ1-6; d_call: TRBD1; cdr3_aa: CASNGDRVNSPLHF; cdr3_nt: TGTGCCAGCAACGGTGACAGGGTCAATTCACCCCTCCACTTT
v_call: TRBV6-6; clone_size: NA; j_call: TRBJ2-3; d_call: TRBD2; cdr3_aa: CASSYASGGAGTQYF; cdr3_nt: TGTGCCAGCAGTTACGCTAGCGGGGGGGCCGGTACGCAGTATTTT
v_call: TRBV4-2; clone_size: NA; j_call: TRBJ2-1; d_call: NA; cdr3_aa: CASSQDPGLVVHNEQFF; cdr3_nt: TGTGCCAGCAGCCAAGATCCCGGTTTAGTTGTCCACAATGAGCAGTTCTTC
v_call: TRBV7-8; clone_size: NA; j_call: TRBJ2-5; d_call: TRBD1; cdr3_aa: CASRSVGQIQETQYF; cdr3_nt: TGTGCCAGCCGCTCCGTGGGACAGATCCAAGAGACCCAGTACTTC
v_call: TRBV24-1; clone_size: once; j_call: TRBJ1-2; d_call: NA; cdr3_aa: CATTEFSFPREYNYGYTF; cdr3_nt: TGTGCCACCACTGAATTCAGCTTTCCTAGGGAGTATAACTATGGCTACACCTTC
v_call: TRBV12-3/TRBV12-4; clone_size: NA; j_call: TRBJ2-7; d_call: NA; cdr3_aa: CASSKQDYEQYF; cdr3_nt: TGTGCCAGCAGTAAACAGGACTACGAGCAGTACTTC
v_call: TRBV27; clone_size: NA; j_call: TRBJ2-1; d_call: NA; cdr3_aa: CASRLGANEQFF; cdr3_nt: TGTGCCAGCAGACTTGGGGCCAATGAGCAGTTCTTC
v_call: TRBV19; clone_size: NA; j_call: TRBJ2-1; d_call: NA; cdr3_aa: CASRGANYNEQFF; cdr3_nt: TGTGCCAGTAGGGGGGCCAACTACAATGAGCAGTTCTTC
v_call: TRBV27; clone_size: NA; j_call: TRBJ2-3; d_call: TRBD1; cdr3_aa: CASSWDRATDTQYF; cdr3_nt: TGTGCCAGCAGCTGGGACAGGGCCACAGATACGCAGTATTTT
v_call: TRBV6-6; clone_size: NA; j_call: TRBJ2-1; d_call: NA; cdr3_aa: CASSHGQGLAGEPYNEQFF; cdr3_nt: TGTGCCAGCAGTCACGGACAGGGGCTAGCGGGAGAACCCTACAATGAGCAGTTCTTC
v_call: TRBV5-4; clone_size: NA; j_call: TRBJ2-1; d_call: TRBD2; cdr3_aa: CASSPPAGASNEQFF; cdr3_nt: TGTGCCAGCAGCCCTCCAGCGGGGGCCAGCAATGAGCAGTTCTTC